What follows are 21 T cell receptor beta chains derived from one specimen sequenced in a study of T-cell reconstitution after alpha-beta-depleted transplantation in children. Unique molecular identifiers were built into the TCRbeta library. From the PCR reads, TCRdb called clonotypes with MiXCR, one entry per CDR3 protein. The table records 500,000 to 650,000 distinct CDR3 sequences, about 10% of them present only once. The material sequenced was PBMCs, mostly from graft donor cells, taken 180 days after TCRalphabeta/CD19-depleted stem cell transplant. Source of these receptors: a female patient between 2 and 15 years old who had a stem cell transplant for aplastic anemia, so the T cells may come from the graft donor.

This clonotype has just a few counts. This rearrangement joins TRBV12-3 or TRBV12-4 to TRBJ1-4; 8 positions match TRBD1. The CDR3 spans 16 residues. J lost 3 bases, V lost 1 base, and 4 bases had no gene match. The CDR3 is CASSLEQGGSNEKLFF. CDR3 coding DNA: TGTGCCAGCAGTTTAGAACAGGGGGGTTCTAATGAAAAACTGTTTTTT.

The rearrangement joins TRBV6-1 to TRBJ1-2, with 9 bases matching TRBD1. This CDR3 spans 17 amino acids. V trimming: 7 bases; J trimming: 4 bases; junction bases outside the gene matches: 16. The germline V gene has CDR1 MNHNS and CDR2 SASEGT. The CDR3 sequence: CASIPNPPWDRAYGYTF. The CDR3 region has the DNA TGTGCCAGCATTCCAAACCCGCCCTGGGACAGGGCCTATGGCTACACCTTC.

The genes are TRBV20-1 and TRBJ1-2, with D uncertain. From germline, CDR1 is DFQATT and CDR2 SNEGSKA (reference sequence). The CDR3 runs 14 residues. The germline V and J ends were trimmed by 5 bases and 8 bases, with 21 bases remaining between them. The CDR3 protein is CSAQGETTSMGYTF. CDR3 DNA sequence: TGCAGTGCTCAAGGAGAAACCACCTCTATGGGCTACACCTTC.

V usage is TRBV7-2 and J usage is TRBJ2-1; D may correspond to TRBD1 or TRBD2 (5 bases each). This CDR3 comprises 13 residues. Trimming took 5 bases from V and 6 from J, leaving 11 bases between them. Germline V CDR1 and CDR2: SGHTA, FQGNSA. The CDR3 reads CASSRDQRNEQFF. DNA of the CDR3: TGTGCCAGCAGCCGGGACCAGCGCAATGAGCAGTTCTTC.

This clonotype has only a few counts. This sequence joins TRBV28 and TRBJ2-2; TRBD1 might be the D (5 bases). Trimming shortened V by 3 bases and J by 6 bases, and 14 bases separated the two germline ends. The CDR3 consists of 15 residues. From germline, CDR1 is MDHEN and CDR2 SYDVKM. The CDR3 sequence: CASSLGLGGSGELFF. Here the CDR3 DNA reads TGTGCCAGCAGTTTGGGGCTCGGTGGGTCCGGGGAGCTGTTTTTT. Using reference TRBV28 and TRBJ2-2 for the parts outside the CDR3, the full variable domain is DVKVTQSSRYLVKRTGEKVFLECVQDMDHENMFWYRQDPGLGLRLIYFSYDVKMKEKGDIPEGYSVSREKKERFSLILESASTNQTSMYLCASSLGLGGSGELFFGEGSRLTVL.

Turning to this clonotype: A junction end diverges from the germline sequence, so it may reflect a read error. The V and J genes are TRBV19 and TRBJ1-2; tentative D call: TRBD1 (6 bases). The CDR3 length is 14 residues. CDR1 and CDR2 from the germline V gene are LNHDA and SQIVND (reference sequence). CDR3 loop: CASSSPGTSSRYAF. In nucleotides, the CDR3 is TGTGCCAGTAGTAGTCCAGGGACATCCTCAAGGTACGCCTTC.

This clonotype was detected only a few times. V is TRBV19 and J is TRBJ2-6; D call uncertain. The ends were cut back, 6 bases at V and 2 bases at J, with 5 bases in the middle. The V gene's germline CDR1 is LNHDA and CDR2 SQIVND (reference sequence). There are 13 residues in the CDR3. The CDR3, as DNA: TGTGCCAGTAGGACTCCTGGGGCCAACGTCCTGACTTTC. Its protein product is CASRTPGANVLTF.

This clonotype has just a few counts. J is TRBJ2-7 and V is TRBV21-1; TRBD2, the table's D call, was not compared with the DNA. TRBV21-1 is a pseudogene locus. CDR3 length: 17 amino acids. CDR3 residues: CASSKGGTSGRAYEQYV. The DNA for the CDR3 is TGTGCCAGCAGCAAGGGGGGGACTAGCGGGAGGGCCTACGAGCAGTACGTC.

The V gene is TRBV19, the J gene TRBJ2-5; D gene ambiguous. The CDR3 extends over 13 amino acids. CDR1 and CDR2 (germline): LNHDA, SQIVND (reference sequence). V was pared by 6 bases and J by 2 bases, with 10 bases between. CDR3 residues: CASRLGGQETQYF. As DNA, the CDR3 is TGTGCCAGTAGGCTGGGTGGACAAGAGACCCAGTACTTC. Together with reference TRBV19 and TRBJ2-5, the CDR3 gives the full variable domain: DGGITQSPKYLFRKEGQNVTLSCEQNLNHDAMYWYRQDPGQGLRLIYYSQIVNDFQKGDIAEGYSVSREKKESFPLTVTSAQKNPTAFYLCASRLGGQETQYFGPGTRLLVL.

The chain carries TRBV20-1 and TRBJ2-4, with 9 nucleotides matching TRBD2. This CDR3 has 16 residues. J gave up 3 bases and V 5 bases, and 11 bases lay outside the gene matches. Germline V gene data show CDR1 as DFQATT and CDR2 as SNEGSKA (reference sequence). CDR3 amino acids: CSARLAEAGIKNIQYF. The DNA of the CDR3 is TGCAGTGCTCGACTAGCGGAGGCGGGGATCAAAAACATTCAGTACTTC.

This clonotype came up many times. The J gene is TRBJ2-3, the V gene TRBV7-2; TRBD2 matches 9 bases. Trimming removed 1 base from V and 1 base from J; junction bases left unmatched: 3. This CDR3 has 16 residues. Germline CDR1 SGHTA, CDR2 FQGNSA. Here the CDR3 reads CASSLVRLAGTDTQYF. CDR3 nucleotide sequence: TGTGCCAGCAGCTTAGTCCGACTAGCGGGCACAGATACGCAGTATTTT.

This chain uses TRBV20-1 with TRBJ2-7; D uncertain. The length of the CDR3 is 14 residues. Trimming took off 0 bases at V and 5 bases at J, with 14 bases between the two ends. Per germline, CDR1 DFQATT and CDR2 SNEGSKA (reference sequence). For the CDR3, the DNA is TGCAGTGCTAGAGATCTCAGGAAGGGCCACGAGCAGTACGTC. Encoded protein: CSARDLRKGHEQYV.

This clonotype was picked up a small number of times. This sequence may be a read error, since a much larger clone differs from it by one base. The chain carries TRBV29-1 and TRBJ2-6; maybe TRBD2 (6 bases). CDR1 is SQVTM, CDR2 ANQGSEA, per germline. There are 15 residues in the CDR3. The CDR3 protein is CSVRDLSSGANGLTF. The CDR3 nucleotides read TGCAGCGTCCGGGACTTAAGCTCTGGGGCCAACGGCCTGACTTTC.

The chain has TRBV6-5 and TRBJ2-5; TRBD1 or TRBD2 may be the D gene (5 bases each). This CDR3 region has 14 residues. Germline loops: CDR1 MNHEY, CDR2 SVGAGI. Trimming stripped 4 bases from V and 5 bases from J, with 14 bases between. This chain's CDR3 is CASSSRDPGETQYF. CDR3 DNA: TGTGCCAGCAGTTCCCGGGACCCGGGGGAGACCCAGTACTTC.

This rearrangement joins TRBV7-2 to TRBJ2-7, with D unclear. The CDR3 runs to 15 residues. Germline values: CDR1 SGHTA, CDR2 FQGNSA. Deletions cut 3 bases from V and 0 bases from J, with 12 bases between. The CDR3 spells CASSLRSQSSYEQYF. The CDR3 DNA reads TGTGCCAGCAGCTTGAGATCCCAGAGCTCCTACGAGCAGTACTTC.

There are many counts of this clonotype. This chain links TRBV3-1 with TRBJ2-7, with 7 bases identical to TRBD2. J gave up 9 bases and V 1 base, and 9 bases lay outside the gene matches. There are 14 residues in the CDR3. CDR1 is LGHDT, CDR2 YNNKEL, per germline (reference sequence). The CDR3, as DNA: TGTGCCAGCAGCCAAGCGGGAAGCCTAGCGGTGCAGTACTTC. Residues: CASSQAGSLAVQYF.

The chain recombines TRBV6-1 with TRBJ1-1; no reliable D call. V shed 5 bases and J shed 5 bases, with 18 bases lying between them. CDR3 length: 15 amino acids. Per germline, CDR1 MNHNS and CDR2 SASEGT. The CDR3 DNA follows: TGTGCCAGCAGTCTCCCGACGGGTGGTGGTACTGAAGCTTTCTTT. It is translated as CASSLPTGGGTEAFF.

The chain uses TRBV7-9 and TRBJ1-2; 8 bases agree with TRBD1. V shed 5 bases and J 8 bases; nucleotides not matched to a gene: 10. The CDR3 spans 14 residues. Germline V gene lookup returns CDR1 SEHNR and CDR2 FQNEAQ (reference sequence). The CDR3 region has the DNA TGTGCCAGCAGCCCGGACAGGGTCTCTCGAGGCTACACCTTC. This codes for CASSPDRVSRGYTF.

In this sample, this clonotype turned up a few times. The chain recombines TRBV28 with TRBJ2-7, with D possibly being TRBD1 or TRBD2 (6 bases each). CDR3 length equals 16 residues. Trimming removed 6 bases at V and 6 bases at J, with 24 bases between. Germline V CDR1 and CDR2: MDHEN, SYDVKM. The CDR3 region is CASSPGIHTEGGEQYF. CDR3 bases: TGTGCCAGCAGCCCTGGAATCCATACTGAGGGGGGCGAGCAGTACTTC.

This clonotype was found a few times. Here the CDR3 reads CASSLSRWNPSGANVLTF. The CDR3 coding sequence is TGTGCCAGCAGCTTAAGCAGGTGGAACCCCTCTGGGGCCAACGTCCTGACTTTC. This chain uses TRBV11-2 with TRBJ2-6; D unresolved. The CDR3 totals 18 residues. CDR1 and CDR2 (germline): SGHAT, FQNNGV. The V end was cut by 2 bases, the J end by 0 bases, with 14 bases between.

This clonotype has just a few counts. The V call is TRBV7-9, the J call TRBJ2-7; D is unclear. V was cut by 2 bases and J by 0 bases, with 11 bases left in between. Germline V lookup: CDR1 SEHNR, CDR2 FQNEAQ (reference sequence). The CDR3 spans 15 residues. CDR3 region: CASSLNPGSSYEQYF. CDR3 sequence (DNA): TGTGCCAGCAGCTTAAATCCGGGTAGCTCCTACGAGCAGTACTTC.